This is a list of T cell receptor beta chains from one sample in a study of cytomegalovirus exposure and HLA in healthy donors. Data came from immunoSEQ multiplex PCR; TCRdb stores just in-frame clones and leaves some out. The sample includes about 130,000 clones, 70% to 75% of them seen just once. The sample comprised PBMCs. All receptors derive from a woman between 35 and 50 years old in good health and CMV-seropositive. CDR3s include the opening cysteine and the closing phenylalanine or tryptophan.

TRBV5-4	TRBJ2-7	CASSSPLYEGVPTYEQYF
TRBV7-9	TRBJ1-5	CASSATGGENQPQHF
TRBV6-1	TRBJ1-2	CASSDTGNYGYTF
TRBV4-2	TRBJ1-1	CASSQDTGGRWAFF
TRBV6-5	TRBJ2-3	CATNDLDRRPDTQYF
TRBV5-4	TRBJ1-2	CASSFHGQGTGGYTF
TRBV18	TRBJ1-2	CASSRDRVGGYTF
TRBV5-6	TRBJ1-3	CASSLGQGTSGNTIYF
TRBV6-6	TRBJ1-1	CASSYSTGGRGAFF
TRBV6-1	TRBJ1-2	CASSVQGAANYGYTF
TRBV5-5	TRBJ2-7	CASSLIPDSSGEQYF
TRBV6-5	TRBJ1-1	CASSYGQNTEAFF
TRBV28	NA	CASSRSGSYEQYF
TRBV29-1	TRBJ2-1	CSVGDLGYNEQFF
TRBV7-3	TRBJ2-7	CASSLNPTSPYEQYF
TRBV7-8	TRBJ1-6	CASSFDRGSDNSPLHF
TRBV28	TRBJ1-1	CASSARGGGNTEAFF
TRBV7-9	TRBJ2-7	CASTPPGPGYEQYF
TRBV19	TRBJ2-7	CASSIPPPGQLSYEQYF
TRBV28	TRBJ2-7	CASSMSGTPQGQYF
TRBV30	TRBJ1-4	CANGQGKGAATNEKLFF
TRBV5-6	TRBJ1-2	CASSLEGQGAFGYTF
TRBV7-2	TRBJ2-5	CASSGGLRQETQYF
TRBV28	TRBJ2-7	CASSNYEQYF
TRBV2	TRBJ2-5	CASSGPEKANQETQYF
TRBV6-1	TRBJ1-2	CASRTTGGSGYTF
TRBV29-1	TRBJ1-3	CSVGLTGSSGNTIYF
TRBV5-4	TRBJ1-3	CASSRSSDRSSGNTIYF
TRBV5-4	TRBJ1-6	CASSLLVNSPLHF
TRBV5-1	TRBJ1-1	CASRGQGLGEAFF
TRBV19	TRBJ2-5	CASSIRGTVLFQETQYF
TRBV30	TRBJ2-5	CAWSVLVGQETQYF